This TCR beta chain was retrieved from a study of cytomegalovirus exposure and HLA in healthy donors. Findings of the study overall: Reports indicated that the classifier achieved high specificity and sensitivity in diagnosing cytomegalovirus status. Overall, roughly 170 TCR beta chains were annotated as cytomegalovirus-associated. In a later analysis, most CMV-associated TCR beta chains appeared HLA-restricted.

It was with 60 Vbeta and 13 Jbeta primers that the PCR ran. The table came from immunoSEQ multiplex PCR; TCRdb's copy has only in-frame clones and leaves some out. The table lists around 150,000 clones, around 79% of them singletons. This clone was counted only a few times. Its target is not known. This receptor was obtained from a male donor in good health and CMV-seropositive. Material for sequencing was PBMCs.

The CDR3, as DNA: TGTGCCAGCAGTGAAGAGGGGGAAGTGAATGAGCAGTTCTTC. Its translation is CASSEEGEVNEQFF. The chain uses TRBV6-1 and TRBJ2-1, with D possibly TRBD1 on 6 matching bases. The CDR3 is 14 amino acids. Trimming cost V 1 base and J 7 bases, with 11 bases left between them. Germline V gene data show CDR1 as MNHNS and CDR2 as SASEGT.